A single sample gave rise to the 9 T cell receptor beta chains below, sequenced in a study of PD-1 blockade in classical Hodgkin lymphoma. Brentuximab vedotin exposure varied, and every patient relapsed after autologous stem cell transplantation. Some clones are missing from TCRdb's copy, which holds only in-frame ones; the method was immunoSEQ multiplex PCR. This table holds 23,000 or so clones, roughly 80% found once. The sequenced sample was peripheral blood mononuclear cells (PBMCs), obtained before the second cycle of nivolumab. The receptors shown here come from a human donor with classical Hodgkin lymphoma.

This clone was observed a few times. This sequence joins TRBV7-2 and TRBJ1-1, with 7 bases matching TRBD1. The CDR3 is made up of 14 amino acids. The V gene's germline CDR1 is SGHTA and CDR2 FQGNSA. V shed 2 bases and J 4 bases; nucleotides not matched to a gene: 4. CDR3 bases: TGTGCCAGCAGCTTACTTTCAGGGGGCACTGAAGCTTTCTTT. Encoded protein: CASSLLSGGTEAFF. Full variable domain (missing parts from reference TRBV7-2 and TRBJ1-1): GAGVSQSPSNKVTEKGKDVELRCDPISGHTALYWYRQSLGQGLEFLIYFQGNSAPDKSGLPSDRFSAERTGGSVSTLTIQRTQQEDSAVYLCASSLLSGGTEAFFGQGTRLTVV.

The rearrangement uses TRBV27 and TRBJ2-3, with D perhaps TRBD1 or TRBD2 (6 bases each). CDR1 MNHEY and CDR2 SMNVEV come from the germline V gene (reference sequence). V was shortened by 6 bases and J by 1 base, with 14 bases between the two germline ends. CDR3 length: 15 residues. The CDR3 DNA follows: TGTGCCAGCAGCGCTATCGGGGGCCGCACAGATACGCAGTATTTT. This codes for CASSAIGGRTDTQYF.

The chain uses TRBV6-1 and TRBJ1-2, with 9 bases fitting TRBD1. The J segment lost 8 bases and the V segment lost 6 bases, leaving 4 bases of the junction unmatched. The CDR3 totals 12 residues. Germline V gene lookup returns CDR1 MNHNS and CDR2 SASEGT. CDR3 loop: CASSRTGEGYTF. The CDR3 DNA reads TGTGCCAGCAGCAGGACAGGGGAAGGCTACACCTTC.

The V gene is TRBV7-6, the J gene TRBJ2-5; TRBD2 is a possible D gene (6 bases). V lost 9 bases and J lost 5, with 13 bases in between. This CDR3 comprises 12 residues. Germline assignment: CDR1 SGHVS and CDR2 FNYEAQ. CDR3 coding DNA: TGTGCCAGTAGCGGTGGTGGGGAGACCCAGTACTTC. It translates to CASSGGGETQYF.

This clone was seen only a few times. The chain uses TRBV29-1 and TRBJ1-2; D is perhaps TRBD1 (6 bases). Germline lookup yields CDR1 SQVTM and CDR2 ANQGSEA. This CDR3 has 12 residues. V was clipped by 7 bases and J by 7 bases, with 16 bases between them. In DNA, the CDR3 is TGCAGCGCTCTAGCAGGGGAACCTGGCTACACCTTC. Its protein product is CSALAGEPGYTF. The variable domain in full, completed from reference TRBV29-1 and TRBJ1-2, reads SAVISQKPSRDICQRGTSLTIQCQVDSQVTMMFWYRQQPGQSLTLIATANQGSEATYESGFVIDKFPISRPNLTFSTLTVSNMSPEDSSIYLCSALAGEPGYTFGSGTRLTVV.

This chain joins TRBV2 and TRBJ2-4, with TRBD2 matching over 15 bases. Trimming cost V 8 bases and J 0 bases; bases outside gene matches: 5. This CDR3 comprises 17 residues. Germline V CDR1 and CDR2: SNHLY, FYNNEI. The CDR3 here is CASQGLAGGVAKNIQYF. CDR3 bases: TGTGCCAGCCAGGGACTAGCGGGGGGTGTAGCCAAAAACATTCAGTACTTC.

V usage is TRBV10-3 and J usage is TRBJ1-1; 7 bases are a match to TRBD1. Germline-derived CDR1 and CDR2 are ENHRY and SYGVKD. The length of the CDR3 is 14 residues. Trimming at V came to 3 bases and at J to 7 bases, leaving 8 bases not matched to a gene. DNA of the CDR3: TGTGCCATCAGTGACATAAACAGGGGACTTGAAGCTTTCTTT. It encodes CAISDINRGLEAFF.

The CDR3 here is CASSYGPGTGDTQYF. CDR3 nucleotides: TGTGCCAGCAGTTACGGTCCCGGGACGGGAGATACGCAGTATTTT. The chain employs TRBV6-6 and TRBJ2-3; perhaps D is TRBD1 or TRBD2 (5 bases each). Germline V gives CDR1 MNHNY, CDR2 SVGAGI (reference sequence). The germline V and J ends were trimmed by 2 bases and 5 bases, with 14 bases remaining between them. There are 15 residues in the CDR3.

The V gene is TRBV28, the J gene TRBJ1-1; weak D call: TRBD1 (6 bases). Deletions cut 3 bases from V and 6 bases from J, with 14 bases between. CDR3 length equals 14 residues. The germline gives CDR1 MDHEN, CDR2 SYDVKM. The CDR3 region has the DNA TGTGCCAGCAGTTTGGGGGGGCAGGGGTCTGAAGCTTTCTTT. The encoded protein is CASSLGGQGSEAFF. Supplemented by reference TRBV28 and TRBJ1-1, the full variable domain reads DVKVTQSSRYLVKRTGEKVFLECVQDMDHENMFWYRQDPGLGLRLIYFSYDVKMKEKGDIPEGYSVSREKKERFSLILESASTNQTSMYLCASSLGGQGSEAFFGQGTRLTVV.